This TCR beta chain was captured in a study of response to subunit inactivated influenza vaccine (dated by TCRdb to about 2018). In the study overall: Deep quantitative profiling of the T cell receptor repertoire was used in the study to follow responses to a trivalent subunit inactivated influenza vaccine. The full study reports these points: The authors suggested that each seasonal influenza vaccination may recruit only a limited number of new T cells.

Library method: RT-PCR. TCRdb names Illumina HiSeq 2500 as the instrument used. TCRdb's own reprocessing of the public reads used fastp at Q25 and MiXCR and kept productive beta chains. Entries that share a CDR3 protein sequence are merged under the most common genes and DNA. The sample records about 540,000 distinct CDR3 sequences, under 30% of which are singletons. The top ten constitute 2.5% to 3.5% of the sample. CDR1 LNHNV and CDR2 YYDKDF were looked up in the germline V gene (reference sequence). Taken from cysteine to phenylalanine, the CDR3 has 15 residues. The read is trimmed to its CDR3 DNA, 45 bases read in frame from base 1. V and J are truncated by 0 bases and 13 bases respectively, leaving an intervening sequence of 21 bases. In the case of this clonotype: Its antigen remains unidentified. Within one base of it there is no much larger clone, and no base qualities were kept.

The data were also submitted as part of a second study, on T cells expressing NK-cell markers. Drawing on the second study: 5'RACE template switching, by which a universal primer site and unique molecular identifiers were added, was used to make TCR beta cDNA libraries. TCR beta-chain repertoires were profiled in sorted CD3+CD56+NKG2C+, CD3+CD56+NKG2C- and CD3+CD56-NKG2C+ T-cell subsets from fewer than 10 donors. Seven of the eight sequenced donors were HCMV-seropositive and one was HCMV-seronegative. In several experiments an anti-gammadeltaTCR antibody was added to restrict sorting to alphabetaTCR-expressing T cells. In over five donors, the dominant CD3+CD56+NKG2C+ clonotypes were among the top 10 CD8+ clonotypes and accounted for about 1.0-7.5% of CD8+ T cells. Those dominant clonotypes were again the most abundant among CD3+CD56-NKG2C+ cells in a handful of donors, at about 25-60.1%. Whether the expanded NKG2C-expressing T cell clones were specific for HCMV antigens remained unclear. All eight donors whose samples were sequenced were randomly selected healthy volunteers, three of them men and five women. A commercial ELISA kit detecting HCMV-specific IgG in serum was used to determine HCMV serostatus. Peripheral blood mononuclear cells were isolated from blood by Ficoll density gradient centrifugation. Using Miltenyi isolation kits, CD4+ and CD8+ T cells were isolated from PBMC through magnetic immunoseparation. Synthesis of cDNA was primed from the TCR beta constant segment and was followed by two consecutive PCR amplification steps. Illumina HiSeq 2000/2500, MiSeq or NextSeq was used to sequence libraries as 2 x 150 bp reads. MIGEC handled demultiplexing of the reads and grouping by UMI, while MiTCR was used to assemble and quantify clonotypes. Only TCR cDNA sequences supported by at least two reads were kept to exclude erroneous sequences. Downstream repertoire analysis used the tcR package, and clonotypes were matched across fractions by CDR3 nucleotide sequence plus V segment. VDJmatch was used to annotate antigen specificity against VDJdb, with one amino acid substitution in CDR3 allowed.

This receptor chain uses TRBV15 and TRBJ2-5; TRBD1 is a possible D gene, resting on 6 matching bases. The TCR originated in a man in his forties or fifties who received an inactivated influenza vaccine. Donor details come from another sample of the same person, matched by shared clones. The sequencing used CD4+ T cells sorted from PBMCs, collected about 12 days after vaccination. The DNA sequence reads TGTGCCACCAGCAGAGATATTGACAGGCCAAGAGACCGGTACTTC. Its amino acids are CATSRDIDRPRDRYF. With the portions outside the CDR3 filled from the reference TRBV15 and TRBJ2-5 genes, the complete variable region becomes DAMVIQNPRYQVTQFGKPVTLSCSQTLNHNVMYWYQQKSSQAPKLLFHYYDKDFNNEADTPDNFQSRRPNTSFCFLDIRSPGLGDTAMYLCATSRDIDRPRDRYFGPGTRLLVL.